This T cell receptor (beta chain) was found in a study of a mutant IDH1 vaccine in newly diagnosed glioma. The protocol was immunoSEQ multiplex PCR, while the TCRdb copy is restricted to in-frame clones and leaves out a portion. The sample contains some 60,000 clones, about 91% of which appear only once. V lost 4 bases to trimming and J lost 4 bases, with 16 bases between them. The CDR3 spans 15 residues. The germline V gene has CDR1 SGHTA and CDR2 FQGNSA. Time point of the sample: baseline, week 1 (first vaccination visit). Noted treatment: pre-vaccination baseline after standard-of-care therapy. The chain couples TRBV7-2 to TRBJ1-1, with D perhaps matching TRBD1 (6 bases). Sample: PBMCs, taken from a glioma patient treated with radiotherapy, temozolomide or both. The sequence was collected from a man aged 50 to 59 with glioma. The CDR3 region has the DNA TGTGCCAGCAGCTACCAACAGGGTAGGGGCACTGAAGCTTTCTTT. Its protein is CASSYQQGRGTEAFF.